A single sample gave rise to the 24 T cell receptor beta chains below, sequenced in a study of T-cell reconstitution after alpha-beta-depleted transplantation in children. Preparing the TCRbeta library involved the use of unique molecular identifiers. TCRdb processed the PCR reads anew with MiXCR; each CDR3 protein has one entry. The table lists some 280,000 distinct CDR3 sequences, about 10% of them singletons. The sequencing used PBMCs from the stem cell graft donor, collected from the stem cell graft. The source of these receptors is a human donor who donated a stem cell graft to a child with SCID.

There are a few counts of this clonotype. The chain carries TRBV20-1 and TRBJ2-5; 7 bases align to TRBD1. The ends lost 4 bases at V and 2 bases at J; junction bases unmatched: 1. The CDR3 spans 12 residues. CDR1 and CDR2 from the germline V gene are DFQATT and SNEGSKA (reference sequence). Here the CDR3 reads CSAIQGQETQYF. The CDR3 region has the DNA TGCAGTGCTATACAGGGGCAAGAGACCCAGTACTTC.

This clonotype was seen a handful of times. This chain uses TRBV7-6 with TRBJ2-2; D unresolved. V was shortened by 1 base and J by 0 bases, with 6 bases between the two germline ends. Germline CDR1 is SGHVS and CDR2 is FNYEAQ. This CDR3 region has 15 residues. CDR3 region: CASSLGVANTGELFF. Here the CDR3 DNA reads TGTGCCAGCAGCTTAGGGGTTGCGAACACCGGGGAGCTGTTTTTT.

The chain carries TRBV7-9 and TRBJ2-5, with 7 bases aligning to TRBD1. Looked up from germline, CDR1 is SEHNR and CDR2 is FQNEAQ (reference sequence). The ends lost 5 bases at V and 7 bases at J; junction bases unmatched: 10. The CDR3 runs to 14 residues. The CDR3 is CASSPGTAARTQYF. The CDR3 region has the DNA TGTGCCAGCAGCCCGGGGACAGCGGCTCGGACCCAGTACTTC.

This clonotype was recorded a few times. The chain joins TRBV12-3 or TRBV12-4 to TRBJ2-7, with a weak D call TRBD2 (7 bases). V lost 5 bases and J lost 0, with 14 bases in between. The CDR3 runs 15 residues. Written as DNA, the CDR3 is TGTGCCAGCAGTGGGGGGGGCCTGCTCTCCTACGAGCAGTACTTC. Amino acid sequence: CASSGGGLLSYEQYF.

This clonotype has ten or more counts. The chain has TRBV10-3 and TRBJ2-3, with TRBD2 matching over 11 bases. The V segment lost 3 bases and the J segment 4 bases; nucleotides outside the gene matches: 6. CDR1 ENHRY and CDR2 SYGVKD come from the germline V gene. This CDR3 is 16 amino acids long. CDR3 protein: CAISELAGEHSDTQYF. In DNA form, the CDR3 reads TGTGCCATCAGTGAACTAGCGGGGGAACATTCAGATACGCAGTATTTT.

The chain has TRBV5-6 and TRBJ2-2, with 9 bases fitting TRBD1. The CDR3 length is 15 residues. The J segment lost 5 bases and the V segment lost 2 bases, leaving 4 bases of the junction unmatched. The V gene's germline CDR1 is SGHDT and CDR2 YYEEEE. CDR3 sequence (DNA): TGTGCCAGCAGCTTCAGGGGACAGGGAACCGGGGAGCTGTTTTTT. Protein: CASSFRGQGTGELFF. The whole variable domain, filled in from reference TRBV5-6 and TRBJ2-2, reads DAGVTQSPTHLIKTRGQQVTLRCSPKSGHDTVSWYQQALGQGPQFIFQYYEEEERQRGNFPDRFSGHQFPNYSSELNVNALLLGDSALYLCASSFRGQGTGELFFGEGSRLTVL.

This rearrangement joins TRBV5-6 to TRBJ1-6, with 7 bases that match TRBD1. CDR3 size: 15 residues. The V and J ends lost 1 base and 7 bases, in that order; junction bases with no gene match: 5. The germline V gene encodes CDR1 SGHDT and CDR2 YYEEEE. The CDR3 protein is CASSLTDRDNSPLHF. CDR3 coding DNA: TGTGCCAGCAGCTTGACTGACAGGGACAATTCACCCCTCCACTTT.

The V and J genes are TRBV6-6 and TRBJ2-2, with unresolved D. CDR1 and CDR2 (germline): MNHNY, SVGAGI (reference sequence). Trimming left V 5 bases short and J 4 bases short, with 8 bases between. This CDR3 contains 13 residues. DNA for the CDR3: TGTGCCAGCAGTCCCCCGAGCACCGGGGAGCTGTTTTTT. This codes for CASSPPSTGELFF.

This clonotype has at least ten counts. V and J are TRBV7-9 and TRBJ1-2; D is unclear. This CDR3 region has 14 residues. Germline V CDR1 and CDR2: SEHNR, FQNEAQ (reference sequence). Trimming removed 1 base from V and 8 bases from J, with 14 bases in between. CDR3 in amino acids: CASSLVGGYGGYTF. CDR3 coding DNA: TGTGCCAGCAGCTTAGTTGGAGGGTATGGAGGCTACACCTTC.

The table lists this clonotype with a few counts. V usage is TRBV5-6 and J usage is TRBJ2-3; D is possibly TRBD1 or TRBD2 (5 bases each). CDR3 length: 17 amino acids. V lost 4 bases, J lost 4 bases, and 22 bases lay in between. Germline-derived CDR1 and CDR2 are SGHDT and YYEEEE. The CDR3 DNA is TGTGCCAGCAGCCCTTGGTTTCAGGGACCGGTGCCAGATACGCAGTATTTT. It yields the protein CASSPWFQGPVPDTQYF. The entire variable domain, with the rest obtained from reference TRBV5-6 and TRBJ2-3, is as follows: DAGVTQSPTHLIKTRGQQVTLRCSPKSGHDTVSWYQQALGQGPQFIFQYYEEEERQRGNFPDRFSGHQFPNYSSELNVNALLLGDSALYLCASSPWFQGPVPDTQYFGPGTRLTVL.

DNA of the CDR3: TGTGCCACCAGCCTGGGACGGAACACCGGGGAGCTGTTTTTT. Translated, it gives CATSLGRNTGELFF. The rearrangement joins TRBV15 to TRBJ2-2; D may be TRBD1 or TRBD2 (5 bases each). Per the germline V gene, CDR1 is LNHNV and CDR2 is YYDKDF (reference sequence). The V gene lost 5 bases and the J gene lost 1 base, with 8 bases spanning the gap. CDR3 length equals 14 residues.

This clonotype appeared a few times. V is TRBV10-3 and J is TRBJ2-2, with 10 bases matching TRBD2. This CDR3 spans 16 amino acids. Per germline, CDR1 ENHRY and CDR2 SYGVKD. V gave up 6 bases and J gave up 2 bases; unmatched junction bases: 6. CDR3 bases: TGTGCCATCAGCGATAGCGGGGGGCCAAACACCGGGGAGCTGTTTTTT. Its protein product is CAISDSGGPNTGELFF.

This sequence joins TRBV7-8 and TRBJ2-7; D gene ambiguous. Trimming left V 6 bases short and J 8 bases short, with 14 bases between. Looked up from germline, CDR1 is SGHVS and CDR2 is FQNEAQ. This CDR3 comprises 12 residues. The CDR3 loop is CASSEDMGKQYF. DNA of the CDR3: TGTGCCAGCAGTGAAGATATGGGGAAGCAGTACTTC.

The sample holds a few counts of this clonotype. The CDR3 reads CASSQLTGPIGTQYF. DNA of the CDR3: TGTGCCAGCAGTCAGTTGACAGGCCCCATCGGGACCCAGTACTTC. J is TRBJ2-5 and V is TRBV3-1, with a possible D match to TRBD1 (6 bases). In germline, CDR1 is LGHDT, CDR2 YNNKEL (reference sequence). With 6 bases removed from V and 7 bases from J, the gap between germline ends came to 21 bases. This CDR3 is built from 15 residues.

This chain connects TRBV7-9 to TRBJ2-7, with 10 bases fitting TRBD1. The germline V gene has CDR1 SEHNR and CDR2 FQNEAQ (reference sequence). J lost 5 bases, V lost 0 bases, and 4 bases had no gene match. The CDR3 has 15 residues. CDR3 sequence reads: CASSLAGQGLDEQYF. CDR3 in DNA: TGTGCCAGCAGCTTAGCGGGACAGGGGCTAGACGAGCAGTACTTC.

This clonotype was seen at least ten times. V usage is TRBV10-1 and J usage is TRBJ2-1; D might be TRBD2 (6 bases). Germline CDR1 reads WNHNN; CDR2 reads SYGVQD (reference sequence). The CDR3 runs to 13 residues. Deletions cut 6 bases from V and 6 bases from J, with 12 bases between. The CDR3 DNA reads TGCGCCAGCAGCAGGGACTTCTCCAATGAGCAGTTCTTC. Protein product: CASSRDFSNEQFF.

This clonotype appeared many times. The gene calls are TRBV12-3 or TRBV12-4 and TRBJ2-6; D unclear. Trimming left V 6 bases short and J 1 base short, with 4 bases between. This CDR3 comprises 13 residues. The CDR3 loop reads CASRPSGANVLTF. The DNA for the CDR3 is TGTGCCAGCAGACCTTCTGGGGCCAACGTCCTGACTTTC.

This clonotype has just a few counts. V usage is TRBV6-5 and J usage is TRBJ1-6, with D hard to call. Between the trimmed V and J ends, which lost 2 bases and 5 bases, there was a span of 7 bases. This CDR3 region has 14 residues. The V gene's germline CDR1 is MNHEY and CDR2 SVGAGI. The CDR3 DNA sequence: TGTGCCAGCAGTTACGGGCAGGATAATTCACCCCTCCACTTT. Its protein product is CASSYGQDNSPLHF.

There are a few counts of this clonotype. The chain uses TRBV5-1 and TRBJ2-3, with a weak D call TRBD2 (7 bases). Between the trimmed V and J ends, which lost 3 bases and 2 bases, there was a span of 13 bases. Germline values: CDR1 SGHRS, CDR2 YFSETQ. This CDR3 region has 15 residues. The CDR3 loop is CASSSAGAITDTQYF. The CDR3 DNA sequence: TGCGCCAGCAGCTCGGCGGGGGCCATCACAGATACGCAGTATTTT.

The sample holds a few counts of this clonotype. The CDR3 loop reads CASSPGPADTQYF. DNA for the CDR3: TGTGCCAGCAGCCCCGGACCTGCAGATACGCAGTATTTT. The chain carries TRBV12-3 or TRBV12-4 and TRBJ2-3; D gene ambiguous. The CDR3 consists of 13 residues. The ends were cut back, 6 bases at V and 4 bases at J, with 11 bases in the middle.

This clonotype was seen at least ten times. V usage is TRBV13 and J usage is TRBJ2-7; D is perhaps TRBD2 (5 bases). Trimming removed 2 bases at V and 1 base at J, with 9 bases between. CDR1 is PRHDT and CDR2 is FYEKMQ in the germline V gene (reference sequence). CDR3 length equals 14 residues. The CDR3 loop is CASSLPGGSYEQYF. CDR3 nucleotide sequence: TGTGCCAGCAGCTTACCGGGCGGGTCCTACGAGCAGTACTTC.

J is TRBJ2-7 and V is TRBV29-1; 10 nucleotides line up with TRBD1. There are 14 residues in the CDR3. Per the germline V gene, CDR1 is SQVTM and CDR2 is ANQGSEA. J lost 2 bases, V lost 4 bases, and 5 bases had no gene match. CDR3 in amino acids: CSVARDRGPYEQYF. The DNA of the CDR3 is TGCAGCGTTGCCCGGGACAGGGGTCCCTACGAGCAGTACTTC.

This chain links TRBV12-3 or TRBV12-4 with TRBJ2-6; the D gene is possibly TRBD2 (5 bases). V lost 3 bases and J 3 bases, leaving 15 bases between the germline ends. This CDR3 has 17 residues. DNA of the CDR3: TGTGCCAGCAGTTTCCTAGGGATGGCGGGTGGGGCCAACGTCCTGACTTTC. It translates to CASSFLGMAGGANVLTF.

This clonotype was observed many times. The rearrangement links TRBV10-1 to TRBJ2-5; D is unclear. Trimming took off 4 bases at V and 3 bases at J, with 9 bases between the two ends. This CDR3 has 13 amino acids. The germline V gene has CDR1 WNHNN and CDR2 SYGVQD (reference sequence). CDR3 loop: CASSVEKKETQYF. DNA for the CDR3: TGCGCCAGCAGTGTCGAGAAAAAAGAGACCCAGTACTTC.